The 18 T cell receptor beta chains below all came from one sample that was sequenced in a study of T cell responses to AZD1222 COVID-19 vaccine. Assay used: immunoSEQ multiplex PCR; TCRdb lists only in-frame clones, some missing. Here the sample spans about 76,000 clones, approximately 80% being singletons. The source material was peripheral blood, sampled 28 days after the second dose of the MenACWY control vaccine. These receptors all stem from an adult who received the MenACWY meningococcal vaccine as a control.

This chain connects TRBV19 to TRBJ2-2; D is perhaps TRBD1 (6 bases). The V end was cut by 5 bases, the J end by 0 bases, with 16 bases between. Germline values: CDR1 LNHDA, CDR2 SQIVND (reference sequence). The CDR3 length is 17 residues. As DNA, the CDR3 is TGTGCCAGTAGTCTTCGACAGGCTCCTTCGAACACCGGGGAGCTGTTTTTT. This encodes CASSLRQAPSNTGELFF.

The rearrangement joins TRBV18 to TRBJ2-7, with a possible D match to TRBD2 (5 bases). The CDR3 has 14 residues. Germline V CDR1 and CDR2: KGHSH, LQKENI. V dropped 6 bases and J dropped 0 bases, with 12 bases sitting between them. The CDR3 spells CASSRLGSSYEQYF. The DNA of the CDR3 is TGTGCCAGCTCTCGACTGGGGAGCTCCTACGAGCAGTACTTC.

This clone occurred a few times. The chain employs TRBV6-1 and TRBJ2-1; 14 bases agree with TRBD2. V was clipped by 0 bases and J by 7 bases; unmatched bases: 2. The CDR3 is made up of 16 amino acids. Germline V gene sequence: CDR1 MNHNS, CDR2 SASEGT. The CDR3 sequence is CASSEAGTSGRNEQFF. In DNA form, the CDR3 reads TGTGCCAGCAGTGAAGCGGGGACTAGCGGGAGAAATGAGCAGTTCTTC.

The CDR3 reads CASSGPRGSYGYTF. CDR3 sequence (DNA): TGTGCCAGCAGTGGACCCAGGGGCAGCTATGGCTACACCTTC. The chain recombines TRBV2 with TRBJ1-2; D perhaps matches TRBD1 (6 bases). The CDR3 sequence is 14 residues long. Trimming pared 4 bases from V and 4 bases from J, leaving 13 bases between. Germline assignment: CDR1 SNHLY and CDR2 FYNNEI.

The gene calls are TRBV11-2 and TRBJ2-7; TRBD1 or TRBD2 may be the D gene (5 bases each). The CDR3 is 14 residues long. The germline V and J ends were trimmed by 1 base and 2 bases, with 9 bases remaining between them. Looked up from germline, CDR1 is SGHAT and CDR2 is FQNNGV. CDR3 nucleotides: TGTGCCAGCAGCTTAGGGGGGTTCCCCTACGAGCAGTACTTC. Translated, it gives CASSLGGFPYEQYF.

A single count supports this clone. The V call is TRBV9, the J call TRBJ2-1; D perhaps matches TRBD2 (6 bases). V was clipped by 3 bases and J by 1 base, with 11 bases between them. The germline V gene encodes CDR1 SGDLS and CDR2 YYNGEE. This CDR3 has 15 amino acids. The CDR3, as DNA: TGTGCCAGCAGCGATAGCGGCGCTTCCTACAATGAGCAGTTCTTC. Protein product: CASSDSGASYNEQFF.

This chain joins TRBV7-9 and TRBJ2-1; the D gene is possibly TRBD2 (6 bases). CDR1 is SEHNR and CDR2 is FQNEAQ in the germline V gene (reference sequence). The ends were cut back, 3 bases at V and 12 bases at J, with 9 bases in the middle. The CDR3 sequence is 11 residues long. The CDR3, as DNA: TGTGCCAGCAGCTTGGGGGAGGTGCAGTTCTTC. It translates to CASSLGEVQFF.

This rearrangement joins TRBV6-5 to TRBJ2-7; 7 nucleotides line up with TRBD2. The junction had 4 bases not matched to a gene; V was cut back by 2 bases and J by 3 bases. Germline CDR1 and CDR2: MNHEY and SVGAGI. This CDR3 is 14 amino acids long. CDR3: CASSYGGSLYEQYF. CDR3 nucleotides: TGTGCCAGCAGTTACGGCGGGAGCCTCTACGAGCAGTACTTC.

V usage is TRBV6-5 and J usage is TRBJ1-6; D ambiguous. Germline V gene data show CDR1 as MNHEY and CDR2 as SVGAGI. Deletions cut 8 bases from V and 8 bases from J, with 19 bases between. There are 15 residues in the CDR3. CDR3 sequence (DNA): TGTGCCAGCGGCCTAGACCAAAATCCCTATTCACCCCTCCACTTT. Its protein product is CASGLDQNPYSPLHF.

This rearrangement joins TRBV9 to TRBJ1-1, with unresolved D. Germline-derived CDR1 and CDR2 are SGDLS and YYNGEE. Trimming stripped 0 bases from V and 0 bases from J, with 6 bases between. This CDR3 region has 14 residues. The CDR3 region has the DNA TGTGCCAGCAGCGTAGGAATGATGAACACTGAAGCTTTCTTT. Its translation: CASSVGMMNTEAFF.

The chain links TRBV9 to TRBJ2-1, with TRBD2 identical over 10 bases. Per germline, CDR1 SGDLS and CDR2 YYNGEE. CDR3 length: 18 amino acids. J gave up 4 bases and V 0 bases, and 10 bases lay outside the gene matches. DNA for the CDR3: TGTGCCAGCAGCGTAGGCGGGATAAGGACTAGCGGATACAATGAGCAGTTCTTC. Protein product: CASSVGGIRTSGYNEQFF.

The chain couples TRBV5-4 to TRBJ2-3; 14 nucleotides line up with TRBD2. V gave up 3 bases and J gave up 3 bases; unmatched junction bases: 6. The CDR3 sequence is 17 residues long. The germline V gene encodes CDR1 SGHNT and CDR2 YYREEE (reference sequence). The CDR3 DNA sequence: TGTGCCAGCAGCTCTCCCGGACTAGCGGGAGGTACAGATACGCAGTATTTT. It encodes CASSSPGLAGGTDTQYF.

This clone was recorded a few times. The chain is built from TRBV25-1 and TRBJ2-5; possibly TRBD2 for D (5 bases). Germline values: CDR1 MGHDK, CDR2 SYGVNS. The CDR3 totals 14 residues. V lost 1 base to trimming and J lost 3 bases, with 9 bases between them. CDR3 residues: CASSESGRKETQYF. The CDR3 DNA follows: TGTGCCAGCAGTGAATCTGGGAGAAAAGAGACCCAGTACTTC.

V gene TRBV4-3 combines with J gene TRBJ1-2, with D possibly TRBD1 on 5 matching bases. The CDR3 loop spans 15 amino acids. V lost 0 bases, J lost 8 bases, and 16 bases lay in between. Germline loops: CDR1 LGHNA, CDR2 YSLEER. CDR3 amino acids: CASSQDSRERGGYTF. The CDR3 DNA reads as TGCGCCAGCAGCCAAGATAGCAGGGAGAGAGGGGGCTACACCTTC.

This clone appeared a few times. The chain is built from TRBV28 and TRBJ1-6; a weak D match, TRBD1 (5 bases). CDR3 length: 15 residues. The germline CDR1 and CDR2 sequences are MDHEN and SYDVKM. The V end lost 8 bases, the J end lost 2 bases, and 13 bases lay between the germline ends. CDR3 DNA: TGTGCCAGCGGGTCCGGGACCACCTATAATTCACCCCTCCACTTT. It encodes CASGSGTTYNSPLHF.

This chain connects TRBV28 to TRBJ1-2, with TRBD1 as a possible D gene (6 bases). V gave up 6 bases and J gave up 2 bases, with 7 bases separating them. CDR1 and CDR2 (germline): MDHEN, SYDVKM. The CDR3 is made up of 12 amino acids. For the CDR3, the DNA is TGTGCCAGCAGCGGACAGAACTATGGCTACACCTTC. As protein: CASSGQNYGYTF.

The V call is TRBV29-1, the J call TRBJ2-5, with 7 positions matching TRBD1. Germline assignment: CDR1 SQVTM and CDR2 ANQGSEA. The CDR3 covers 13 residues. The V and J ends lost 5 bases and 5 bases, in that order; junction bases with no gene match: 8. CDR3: CSVWGRGKETQYF. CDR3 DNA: TGCAGCGTTTGGGGCAGGGGGAAGGAGACCCAGTACTTC.

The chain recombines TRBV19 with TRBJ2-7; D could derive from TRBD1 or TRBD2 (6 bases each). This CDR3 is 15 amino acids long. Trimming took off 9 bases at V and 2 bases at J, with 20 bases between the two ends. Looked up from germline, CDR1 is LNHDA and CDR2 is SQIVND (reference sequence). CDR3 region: CASGPGAGGTYEQYF. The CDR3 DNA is TGTGCCAGCGGACCGGGGGCCGGGGGAACCTACGAGCAGTACTTC.